What follows are 25 T cell receptor beta chains derived from one specimen sequenced in a study of CD8+ T cells in alopecia areata. The sample's treatment: oral pan-JAK inhibitor, 5-10 mg twice daily. cDNA prepared by RNA extraction and subsequent reverse transcription served as the template for sequencing. Here immunoSEQ multiplex PCR was the method, and the copy in TCRdb shows in-frame clones only, minus some. The sample records roughly 180,000 clones, 50% to 60% being singletons. The specimen was CD4+ T cells sorted from blood, collected at week 4, from a patient treated with tofacitinib. These receptors were taken from a human donor with alopecia areata.

This sequence joins TRBV9 and TRBJ1-6; D is undetermined. The germline CDR1 and CDR2 sequences are SGDLS and YYNGEE. This CDR3 is 17 amino acids long. V was pared by 1 base and J by 7 bases, with 18 bases between. The DNA for the CDR3 is TGTGCCAGCAGCGTAAGGTCCGGAGGATCTATAAATTCACCCCTCCACTTT. This sequence encodes CASSVRSGGSINSPLHF. The whole variable domain, remainder taken from reference TRBV9 and TRBJ1-6, is DSGVTQTPKHLITATGQRVTLRCSPRSGDLSVYWYQQSLDQGLQFLIQYYNGEERAKGNILERFSAQQFPDLHSELNLSSLELGDSALYFCASSVRSGGSINSPLHFGNGTRLTVT.

This clone was detected only once. The chain uses TRBV30 and TRBJ1-5; 9 nucleotides match TRBD1. This CDR3 has 16 amino acids. Germline loops: CDR1 GTSNPN, CDR2 SVGIG (reference sequence). J lost 0 bases, V lost 4 bases, and 7 bases had no gene match. The CDR3 sequence: CAWNHRGPYSNQPQHF. CDR3 DNA: TGTGCCTGGAATCACAGGGGGCCCTATAGCAATCAGCCCCAGCATTTT.

The chain couples TRBV30 to TRBJ1-5; no clear D. This CDR3 is 14 amino acids long. The ends were cut back, 0 bases at V and 1 base at J, with 7 bases in the middle. Per the germline V gene, CDR1 is GTSNPN and CDR2 is SVGIG (reference sequence). CDR3 DNA: TGTGCCTGGAGTGTAGGGATGAGCAATCAGCCCCAGCATTTT. It yields the protein CAWSVGMSNQPQHF.

The chain links TRBV5-1 to TRBJ2-5; a weak D match, TRBD1 (5 bases). Trimming shortened V by 0 bases and J by 4 bases, and 13 bases separated the two germline ends. Germline CDR1 is SGHRS and CDR2 is YFSETQ. This CDR3 has 15 residues. The DNA for the CDR3 is TGCGCCAGCAGCTTGGTTACAGGTTCGGGAGAGACCCAGTACTTC. Translation: CASSLVTGSGETQYF.

The chain joins TRBV28 to TRBJ2-2; a possible D gene is TRBD1 (6 bases). Germline V gives CDR1 MDHEN, CDR2 SYDVKM. The length of the CDR3 is 14 residues. V shed 10 bases and J shed 4 bases, with 16 bases lying between them. The CDR3 nucleotides read TGTGCCACCCAGGGGCCTACGGGCACCGGGGAGCTGTTTTTT. Translated, it gives CATQGPTGTGELFF.

The V call is TRBV4-1, the J call TRBJ1-1; D gene unclear. CDR3 length: 16 residues. The germline gives CDR1 MGHRA, CDR2 YSYEKL. Trimming took 4 bases from V and 4 from J, leaving 19 bases between them. CDR3 sequence (DNA): TGCGCCAGCAGCCGTGGCGTGGGCGGCTGGGGCACTGAAGCTTTCTTT. Translated, it gives CASSRGVGGWGTEAFF.

The J gene is TRBJ1-6, the V gene TRBV29-1; D gene uncertain. The V and J ends lost 5 bases and 5 bases respectively, with 16 bases between them. The CDR3 extends over 15 amino acids. The germline V gene has CDR1 SQVTM and CDR2 ANQGSEA. The CDR3 protein is CSVSESRANNSPLHF. The CDR3 DNA follows: TGCAGCGTTTCCGAGAGCCGGGCCAATAATTCACCCCTCCACTTT.

The chain has TRBV25-1 and TRBJ1-1; D call uncertain. This CDR3 is 15 amino acids long. The germline V gene has CDR1 MGHDK and CDR2 SYGVNS. Trimming took off 4 bases at V and 3 bases at J, with 15 bases between the two ends. The CDR3 region is CASSGPGRWYTEAFF. CDR3 DNA: TGTGCCAGCAGTGGCCCGGGGAGATGGTACACTGAAGCTTTCTTT.

The V call is TRBV29-1, the J call TRBJ1-1; D gene ambiguous. Between the trimmed V and J ends, which lost 8 bases and 4 bases, there was a span of 17 bases. Germline V lookup: CDR1 SQVTM, CDR2 ANQGSEA. The CDR3 sequence is 13 residues long. The DNA of the CDR3 is TGCAGCTCCACGGACGCGATGAGCACTGAAGCTTTCTTT. Translation gives CSSTDAMSTEAFF.

Comment on this clone: Other DNA sequences in the sample encode the same CDR3. The chain joins TRBV18 to TRBJ2-7; D remains unclear. The germline V gene has CDR1 KGHSH and CDR2 LQKENI. This CDR3 contains 12 residues. V dropped 2 bases and J dropped 0 bases, with 2 bases sitting between them. The DNA for the CDR3 is TGTGCCAGCTCACCAGGCTCCTACGAGCAGTACTTC. This gives the protein CASSPGSYEQYF.

The rearrangement links TRBV30 to TRBJ1-4; TRBD1 matches 10 bases. CDR1 and CDR2 (germline): GTSNPN, SVGIG (reference sequence). The V segment lost 2 bases and the J segment 7 bases; nucleotides outside the gene matches: 4. The CDR3 totals 14 residues. CDR3 sequence reads: CAWSQDRGTEKLFF. Written as DNA, the CDR3 is TGTGCCTGGAGTCAGGACAGGGGGACTGAAAAACTGTTTTTT.

This clone has more than one count but fewer than ten. This chain uses TRBV29-1 with TRBJ1-1, with unresolved D. Germline values: CDR1 SQVTM, CDR2 ANQGSEA. This CDR3 is 11 amino acids long. The germline V and J ends were trimmed by 0 bases and 10 bases, with 9 bases remaining between them. This chain's CDR3 is CSVEDPPGAFF. CDR3 in DNA: TGCAGCGTTGAAGATCCCCCGGGAGCTTTCTTT.

The chain employs TRBV5-1 and TRBJ2-7; TRBD2 might be the D (7 bases). The V gene lost 4 bases and the J gene lost 3 bases, with 14 bases spanning the gap. The CDR3 consists of 14 residues. The germline gives CDR1 SGHRS, CDR2 YFSETQ. The DNA of the CDR3 is TGCGCCAGCAGCGGGCAGGGAGGGGGCTACGAGCAGTACTTC. It codes for CASSGQGGGYEQYF.

The V and J genes are TRBV7-3 and TRBJ2-2, with TRBD2 matching 8 bases. From germline, CDR1 is SGHTA and CDR2 FQGTGA. The CDR3 length is 15 residues. V dropped 2 bases and J dropped 3; count of bases not matched to a gene: 2. CDR3 DNA: TGTGCCAGCAGCTTACAAGCGGGGGACACCGGGGAGCTGTTTTTT. This gives the protein CASSLQAGDTGELFF.

The chain carries TRBV28 and TRBJ2-7; D not certain. The germline V gene has CDR1 MDHEN and CDR2 SYDVKM. This CDR3 spans 14 amino acids. Trimming removed 4 bases from V and 2 bases from J, with 12 bases in between. The CDR3: CASSSLSGAYEQYF. The CDR3 DNA follows: TGTGCCAGCAGTTCGCTTTCCGGAGCCTACGAGCAGTACTTC. Combining the CDR3 with reference TRBV28 and TRBJ2-7 gives the whole variable domain DVKVTQSSRYLVKRTGEKVFLECVQDMDHENMFWYRQDPGLGLRLIYFSYDVKMKEKGDIPEGYSVSREKKERFSLILESASTNQTSMYLCASSSLSGAYEQYFGPGTRLTVT.

This clone was counted only a few times. The same CDR3 arises from other DNA sequences in this sample as well. This rearrangement joins TRBV11-2 to TRBJ2-5, with D unclear. Trimming pared 2 bases from V and 2 bases from J, leaving 0 bases between. This CDR3 comprises 11 residues. Germline V gives CDR1 SGHAT, CDR2 FQNNGV. This CDR3 is CASSLQETQYF. CDR3 nucleotide sequence: TGTGCCAGCAGCTTACAAGAGACCCAGTACTTC.

The chain uses TRBV5-1 and TRBJ1-2, with D perhaps TRBD1 (5 bases). The CDR3 has 15 amino acids. V was shortened by 4 bases and J by 7 bases, with 20 bases between the two germline ends. Germline values: CDR1 SGHRS, CDR2 YFSETQ. In DNA, the CDR3 is TGCGCCAGCAGCGCTGGACATGAGGCTCCTGGTGGCTACACCTTC. Encoded protein: CASSAGHEAPGGYTF.

This chain connects TRBV2 to TRBJ2-1, with a possible D match to TRBD2 (6 bases). Germline assignment: CDR1 SNHLY and CDR2 FYNNEI. CDR3 length equals 15 residues. V was pared by 2 bases and J by 8 bases, with 16 bases between. CDR3 bases: TGTGCCAGCAGTGAACAGGGACTCCCGCCGTATGAGCAGTTCTTC. Its translation is CASSEQGLPPYEQFF. The variable domain in full, with the rest retrieved from reference TRBV2 and TRBJ2-1, is EPEVTQTPSHQVTQMGQEVILRCVPISNHLYFYWYRQILGQKVEFLVSFYNNEISEKSEIFDDQFSVERPDGSNFTLKIRSTKLEDSAMYFCASSEQGLPPYEQFFGPGTRLTVL.

This clone showed up just a few times. This chain joins TRBV30 and TRBJ2-5; D ambiguous. Germline lookup yields CDR1 GTSNPN and CDR2 SVGIG (reference sequence). The CDR3 is made up of 13 amino acids. Trimming removed 2 bases at V and 1 base at J, with 8 bases between. In DNA, the CDR3 is TGTGCCTGGAGTAGACTTTTCCAAGAGACCCAGTACTTC. This codes for CAWSRLFQETQYF.

CDR3 residues: CAWSVGFAPLHF. The DNA for the CDR3 is TGTGCCTGGAGTGTAGGGTTCGCCCCCCTCCACTTT. The chain uses TRBV30 and TRBJ1-6; D gene ambiguous. In germline, CDR1 is GTSNPN, CDR2 SVGIG (reference sequence). CDR3 length equals 12 residues. The ends were cut back, 0 bases at V and 13 bases at J, with 10 bases in the middle. The whole variable domain, remainder taken from reference TRBV30 and TRBJ1-6, is SQTIHQWPATLVQPVGSPLSLECTVEGTSNPNLYWYRQAAGRGLQLLFYSVGIGQISSEVPQNLSASRPQDRQFILSSKKLLLSDSGFYLCAWSVGFAPLHFGNGTRLTVT.

The chain combines TRBV25-1 with TRBJ1-2, with TRBD1 matching over 7 bases. The germline V gene encodes CDR1 MGHDK and CDR2 SYGVNS. The trim removed 8 bases at V and 4 bases at J, leaving 10 bases unmatched. The CDR3 has 14 residues. CDR3 residues: CASLPLGQSYGYTF. CDR3 bases: TGTGCCAGCCTACCCCTGGGACAGAGCTATGGCTACACCTTC.

This chain uses TRBV6-5 with TRBJ1-5; D possibly corresponds to TRBD1 (6 bases). Germline V gene sequence: CDR1 MNHEY, CDR2 SVGAGI. The ends were cut back, 6 bases at V and 6 bases at J, with 15 bases in the middle. This CDR3 has 14 residues. CDR3 loop: CASRVHRDRQPQHF. In DNA, the CDR3 is TGTGCCAGCAGGGTTCACAGGGACCGTCAGCCCCAGCATTTT.

The V call is TRBV30, the J call TRBJ1-1; 7 bases agree with TRBD1. The CDR3 length is 10 residues. V lost 8 bases, J lost 10 bases, and 7 bases stayed unmatched. CDR1 and CDR2 from the germline V gene are GTSNPN and SVGIG (reference sequence). CDR3 residues: CAGDRPAAFF. In DNA form, the CDR3 reads TGTGCCGGGGACAGACCCGCAGCTTTCTTT.

The DNA of the CDR3 is TGTGCCAGCAAGTGGGGGGTAAATTCACCCCTCCACTTT. Encoded protein: CASKWGVNSPLHF. The chain joins TRBV25-1 to TRBJ1-6; tentative D call: TRBD1 (5 bases). Trimming stripped 7 bases from V and 7 bases from J, with 11 bases between. The CDR3 is 13 residues long. Germline V gene lookup returns CDR1 MGHDK and CDR2 SYGVNS.

The chain carries TRBV30 and TRBJ1-2; D perhaps matches TRBD1 (5 bases). The germline gives CDR1 GTSNPN, CDR2 SVGIG (reference sequence). The germline V and J ends were trimmed by 4 bases and 1 base, with 10 bases remaining between them. The CDR3 is 13 residues long. The CDR3 bases are TGTGCCTGGACTCTCAGGGATAACTATGGCTACACCTTC. It is translated as CAWTLRDNYGYTF. Drawing the rest from reference TRBV30 and TRBJ1-2, the complete variable domain is SQTIHQWPATLVQPVGSPLSLECTVEGTSNPNLYWYRQAAGRGLQLLFYSVGIGQISSEVPQNLSASRPQDRQFILSSKKLLLSDSGFYLCAWTLRDNYGYTFGSGTRLTVV.